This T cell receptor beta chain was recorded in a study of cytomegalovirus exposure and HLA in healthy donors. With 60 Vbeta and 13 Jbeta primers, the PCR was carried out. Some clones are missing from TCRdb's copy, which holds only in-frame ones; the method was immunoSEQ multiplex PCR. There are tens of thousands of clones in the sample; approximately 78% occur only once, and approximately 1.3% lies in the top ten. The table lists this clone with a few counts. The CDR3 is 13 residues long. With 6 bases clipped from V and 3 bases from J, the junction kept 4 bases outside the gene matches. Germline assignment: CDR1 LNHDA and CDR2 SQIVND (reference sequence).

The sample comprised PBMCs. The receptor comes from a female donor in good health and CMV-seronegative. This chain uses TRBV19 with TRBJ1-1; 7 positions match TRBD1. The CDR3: CASRPGQYTEAFF. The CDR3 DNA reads TGTGCCAGTAGGCCGGGACAGTACACTGAAGCTTTCTTT.